This T cell receptor beta chain appears in the sequencing data of a study of T cell responses to AZD1222 COVID-19 vaccine. The germline V and J ends were trimmed by 4 bases and 3 bases, with 10 bases remaining between them. This CDR3 is 14 amino acids long. CDR1 is LGHNA and CDR2 is YSLEER in the germline V gene. Using immunoSEQ multiplex PCR, the repertoire was profiled, and TCRdb retains in-frame clones only, with some absent. The data show 130,000 or so clones, about 92% seen once. The rearrangement uses TRBV4-3 and TRBJ1-5; D is uncertain. Sample: peripheral blood, taken on day 0 of AZD1222 vaccination. This receptor was taken from an adult in good health. CDR3 bases: TGCGCCAGCAGCCGGACGCAAAACAATCAGCCCCAGCATTTT. This sequence encodes CASSRTQNNQPQHF.